Following are 14 T cell receptor beta chains from one sample sequenced in a study of cytomegalovirus exposure and HLA in healthy donors. Assay used: immunoSEQ multiplex PCR; TCRdb lists only in-frame clones, some missing. Seen here are about 130,000 clones, around 92% observed once, and the top ten hold over 3%. The sample taken for sequencing was PBMCs. Every receptor here comes from a man younger than 40 in good health and CMV-seronegative.

The chain recombines TRBV29-1 with TRBJ2-1; 7 bases agree with TRBD1. The J segment lost 6 bases and the V segment lost 7 bases, leaving 12 bases of the junction unmatched. This CDR3 contains 14 residues. Germline V lookup: CDR1 SQVTM, CDR2 ANQGSEA. The CDR3 DNA reads TGCAGCGGAAAAAAGGGACAGTTGGGCAATGAGCAGTTCTTC. Its protein product is CSGKKGQLGNEQFF.

The chain recombines TRBV18 with TRBJ1-5; D unresolved. V shed 5 bases and J shed 4 bases, with 9 bases lying between them. This CDR3 is 13 amino acids long. CDR1 and CDR2 (germline): KGHSH, LQKENI. This CDR3 is CASSKTENQPQHF. In nucleotides, the CDR3 is TGTGCCAGCTCAAAAACAGAAAATCAGCCCCAGCATTTT.

The J gene is TRBJ1-6, the V gene TRBV6-1; tentative D call: TRBD1 (5 bases). The CDR3 loop spans 14 amino acids. The ends were cut back, 7 bases at V and 3 bases at J, with 10 bases in the middle. The germline CDR1 and CDR2 sequences are MNHNS and SASEGT. For the CDR3, the DNA is TGTGCCAGCATGAGAGACAGCTATAATTCACCCCTCCACTTT. It is translated as CASMRDSYNSPLHF.

This chain links TRBV27 with TRBJ1-2; TRBD1 matches 7 bases. J was trimmed by 4 bases and V by 6 bases; bases with no gene match: 11. The CDR3 has 15 amino acids. Germline V CDR1 and CDR2: MNHEY, SMNVEV (reference sequence). Here the CDR3 DNA reads TGTGCCAGCAGCCCACAGGGGACGCTCACCTATGGCTACACCTTC. This translates into CASSPQGTLTYGYTF.

This clone was seen just once. This chain connects TRBV11-3 to TRBJ2-1; 8 bases map to TRBD1. Germline V lookup: CDR1 SGHNT, CDR2 YENEEA. This CDR3 region has 12 residues. The V and J ends lost 3 bases and 12 bases, in that order; junction bases with no gene match: 4. Here the CDR3 DNA reads TGTGCCAGCAGCTTCGGACAGGGTGCGCAGTTCTTC. Its protein product is CASSFGQGAQFF.

The V and J genes are TRBV28 and TRBJ2-1; D is possibly TRBD1 (5 bases). CDR1 and CDR2 (germline): MDHEN, SYDVKM. Trimming left V 4 bases short and J 8 bases short, with 15 bases between. The length of the CDR3 is 14 residues. CDR3 amino acids: CASSSNPQGYEQFF. The CDR3 nucleotides are TGTGCCAGCAGTTCCAATCCTCAGGGCTATGAGCAGTTCTTC.

The chain joins TRBV11-2 to TRBJ2-3; 7 positions match TRBD2. The germline V gene has CDR1 SGHAT and CDR2 FQNNGV. Trimming cost V 0 bases and J 0 bases; bases outside gene matches: 6. The CDR3 sequence is 17 residues long. CDR3 protein: CASSLDPSGASTDTQYF. The DNA for the CDR3 is TGTGCCAGCAGCTTAGATCCAAGCGGGGCTAGCACAGATACGCAGTATTTT.

This chain links TRBV2 with TRBJ2-7; 10 bases match TRBD1. Germline values: CDR1 SNHLY, CDR2 FYNNEI. CDR3 length equals 14 residues. The trim removed 7 bases at V and 2 bases at J, leaving 5 bases unmatched. The CDR3 region is CASKAGTGAYEQYF. In nucleotides, the CDR3 is TGTGCCAGCAAAGCCGGGACAGGGGCCTACGAGCAGTACTTC. Full variable domain (remainder filled in from reference TRBV2 and TRBJ2-7): EPEVTQTPSHQVTQMGQEVILRCVPISNHLYFYWYRQILGQKVEFLVSFYNNEISEKSEIFDDQFSVERPDGSNFTLKIRSTKLEDSAMYFCASKAGTGAYEQYFGPGTRLTVT.

The V gene is TRBV15, the J gene TRBJ1-2, with a tentative D call TRBD1 (6 bases). The CDR3 length is 16 residues. The germline V and J ends were trimmed by 1 base and 4 bases, with 16 bases remaining between them. Looked up from germline, CDR1 is LNHNV and CDR2 is YYDKDF (reference sequence). The CDR3 region is CATSRGGGERAYGYTF. The CDR3 DNA reads TGTGCCACCAGCAGAGGTGGGGGCGAGAGGGCCTATGGCTACACCTTC.

This clone has more than one count but fewer than ten. The J gene is TRBJ2-7, the V gene TRBV28, with TRBD1 identical over 9 bases. CDR1 is MDHEN and CDR2 is SYDVKM in the germline V gene. Trimming removed 4 bases from V and 3 bases from J; junction bases left unmatched: 10. This CDR3 comprises 16 residues. The CDR3 spells CASSSSFPGQGYEQYF. CDR3 bases: TGTGCCAGCAGTTCCTCTTTCCCGGGACAGGGCTACGAGCAGTACTTC. Full variable domain (missing parts from reference TRBV28 and TRBJ2-7): DVKVTQSSRYLVKRTGEKVFLECVQDMDHENMFWYRQDPGLGLRLIYFSYDVKMKEKGDIPEGYSVSREKKERFSLILESASTNQTSMYLCASSSSFPGQGYEQYFGPGTRLTVT.

The chain recombines TRBV13 with TRBJ2-3; TRBD1 might be the D (6 bases). CDR1 is PRHDT and CDR2 is FYEKMQ in the germline V gene (reference sequence). The CDR3 consists of 15 residues. The V gene lost 5 bases and the J gene lost 0 bases, with 12 bases spanning the gap. In DNA form, the CDR3 reads TGTGCCAGCAGCCCCGGGACACTTAGCACAGATACGCAGTATTTT. Protein product: CASSPGTLSTDTQYF.

The chain recombines TRBV5-1 with TRBJ2-2; the match to TRBD1 covers 8 bases. The V and J ends lost 4 bases and 6 bases, in that order; junction bases with no gene match: 11. Germline lookup yields CDR1 SGHRS and CDR2 YFSETQ. CDR3 size: 16 residues. The CDR3 DNA follows: TGCGCCAGCAGCAGTCAAGCAGGGGGCGCGGCCGGGGAGCTGTTTTTT. This gives the protein CASSSQAGGAAGELFF.

The chain combines TRBV27 with TRBJ1-4; 8 nucleotides align to TRBD1. V lost 6 bases, J lost 7 bases, and 10 bases stayed unmatched. CDR1 MNHEY and CDR2 SMNVEV come from the germline V gene (reference sequence). CDR3 length: 15 amino acids. The CDR3 region is CASRPSDRASEKLFF. In DNA form, the CDR3 reads TGTGCCAGCAGACCCTCGGACAGGGCGTCTGAAAAACTGTTTTTT.

The chain joins TRBV6-6 to TRBJ2-7; D might be TRBD1 (6 bases). Looked up from germline, CDR1 is MNHNY and CDR2 is SVGAGI (reference sequence). The CDR3 length is 15 residues. V shed 6 bases and J shed 3 bases, with 18 bases lying between them. The CDR3 spells CASRGPRDNSYEQYF. DNA for the CDR3: TGTGCCAGCAGGGGACCCCGGGACAACAGCTACGAGCAGTACTTC.